The entry below gives a single T cell receptor beta chain sequence along with its context. A much larger clone differs from this one at a single base, so this may be a read error. The V and J ends lost 0 bases and 4 bases, in that order; junction bases with no gene match: 6. CDR1 and CDR2 (germline): SGHDN, FVKESK. CDR3 length equals 16 residues. These data belong to a study of molecular identifiers for immune sequencing clone quantification. Making the bulk TCR libraries relied on previously described methods and listed TCR primers. In TCRdb, the PCR reads were re-called with MiXCR into one record per CDR3 protein. This table holds 600,000 to 650,000 distinct CDR3 sequences, nearly 20% found once. Naive CD8 sequencing libraries were generated from approximately 20,000 to 980,000 sorted cells, with 10%, 30% or 50% RNA as input.

The sample was naive CD8+ T cells from blood, with Jurkat cell RNA spiked in. Subset: FACS-sorted CD8+CD4-CCR7+CD45RA+ naive T cells. This clonotype originated in a human donor in good health. Some libraries in this study had Jurkat cell RNA spiked in. The V call is TRBV14, the J call TRBJ1-1, with 9 positions matching TRBD1. CDR3 protein: CASSQEIGTGLTEAFF. CDR3 bases: TGTGCCAGCAGCCAAGAAATTGGGACAGGGCTCACTGAAGCTTTCTTT.